The present entry profiles one T cell receptor beta chain with its context. This specimen comes from a study of blood T cell repertoires in COVID-19. Assay: immunoSEQ multiplex PCR; the TCRdb copy retains only in-frame clones and omits some. The table includes about 530,000 clones, roughly nine tenths detected once. Germline V CDR1 and CDR2: MGHRA, YSYEKL. The CDR3 consists of 13 residues. V was clipped by 0 bases and J by 3 bases, with 5 bases between them. Sequenced input: peripheral blood. This sequence was found in a woman in her forties or fifties with COVID-19, enrolled during active disease. The J gene is TRBJ1-2, the V gene TRBV4-1, with a possible D match to TRBD1 (5 bases). The CDR3 loop reads CASSQDRDYGYTF. The CDR3 DNA reads as TGCGCCAGCAGCCAAGACAGGGACTATGGCTACACCTTC.